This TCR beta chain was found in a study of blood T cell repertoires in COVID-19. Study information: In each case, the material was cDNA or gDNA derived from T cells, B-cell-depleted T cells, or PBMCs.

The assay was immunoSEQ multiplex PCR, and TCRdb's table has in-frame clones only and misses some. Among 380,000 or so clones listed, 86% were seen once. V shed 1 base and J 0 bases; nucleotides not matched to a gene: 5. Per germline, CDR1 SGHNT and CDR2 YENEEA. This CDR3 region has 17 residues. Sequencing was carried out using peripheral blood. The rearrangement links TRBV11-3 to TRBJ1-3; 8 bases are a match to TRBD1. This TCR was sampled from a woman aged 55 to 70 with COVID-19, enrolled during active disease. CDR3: CASSLGTGSLSGNTIYF. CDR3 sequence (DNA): TGTGCCAGCAGCTTAGGGACAGGGAGTCTCTCTGGAAACACCATATATTTT.